These T cell receptor beta chains were read from a single sample in a study of glioma-infiltrating T cells after dendritic cell vaccination. Only in-frame clones appear in the TCRdb table, and some are missing; sequencing was by immunoSEQ multiplex PCR. The data hold tens of thousands of clones, with around four fifths observed a single time. Sequencing was performed on blood, taken before dendritic cell vaccination. The receptors were sampled from a human donor with glioblastoma. The CDR3 runs from the conserved cysteine through the conserved F or W. A D gene is named only where the DNA matches it firmly. A clone size is listed for some rows: how often the clone was seen (once, few, many), or a class if it is expanded.

D	J	V	size	length	DNA	CDR3
NA	TRBJ2-1	TRBV19	NA	15	TGTGCCAGTACGGGGACCGGGAGCGCCTACAATGAGCAGTTCTTC	CASTGTGSAYNEQFF
NA	TRBJ1-1	TRBV6-1	few	14	TGTGCCAGCAGTGAAGAGGCAGGGAACACTGAAGCTTTCTTT	CASSEEAGNTEAFF
NA	TRBJ2-3	TRBV5-1	few	14	TGCGCCAGCAGATCAAAATCTAGCACCGATACGCAGTATTTT	CASRSKSSTDTQYF
TRBD2	TRBJ2-1	TRBV7-6	NA	15	TGTGCCAGCAGCATTAGCGGGGGGGCCTTCAATGAGCAGTTCTTC	CASSISGGAFNEQFF
NA	TRBJ2-5	TRBV2	NA	15	TGTGCCAGCAGTCCCCAATCCGGGGGACAAGAGACCCAGTACTTC	CASSPQSGGQETQYF
NA	TRBJ2-5	TRBV6-1	NA	15	TGTGCCAGCAGTGTTTCCGTGGGGCCTCAAGAGACCCAGTACTTC	CASSVSVGPQETQYF
NA	TRBJ2-2	TRBV7-8	NA	18	TGTGCCAGCAGCTTACCCCAAACCGTGACTAGGAACACCGGGGAGCTGTTTTTT	CASSLPQTVTRNTGELFF
TRBD1	TRBJ2-7	TRBV5-1	NA	15	TGCGCCAGCAGCCCTGACAGGGCGAAAGGGGGCGAGCAGTACTTC	CASSPDRAKGGEQYF
TRBD1	TRBJ2-7	TRBV2	NA	16	TGTGCCAGCAGGGGGGAACCGGGACAGGGCGTTGGCGAGCAGTACTTC	CASRGEPGQGVGEQYF
TRBD1	TRBJ2-7	TRBV9	NA	14	TGTGCCAGCAGCAGAGGGACAGGGGGCTACGAGCAGTACTTC	CASSRGTGGYEQYF
NA	TRBJ2-5	TRBV6-5	NA	16	TGTGCCAGCAGTTACTCCTCCGGCGGGCCGGGAAAGACCCAGTACTTC	CASSYSSGGPGKTQYF
NA	TRBJ1-3	TRBV18	NA	15	TGTGCCAGCTCACCCGACAGATTAGCCGGAAACACCATATATTTT	CASSPDRLAGNTIYF
NA	TRBJ2-3	TRBV7-6	NA	15	TGTGCCAGCGGCACACTATCTACTAGCACAGATACGCAGTATTTT	CASGTLSTSTDTQYF
NA	TRBJ1-2	TRBV9	NA	15	TGTGCCAGCAGCGTGGAACCGGGACAAGGGTATGGCTACACCTTC	CASSVEPGQGYGYTF
TRBD1	TRBJ1-1	TRBV7-2	NA	13	TGTGCCAGCAGTTACCCCAGGGGGCGCTTAGCTTTCTTT	CASSYPRGRLAFF
NA	TRBJ1-3	TRBV5-7	NA	15	TGTGCCAGCAGCTTGTCCGGGGTCCCTGGAAACACCATATATTTT	CASSLSGVPGNTIYF
NA	TRBJ1-5	TRBV7-8	once	15	TGTGCCAGCAGCTTAGCCCAGGATGGCGGGCAGCCCCAGCATTTT	CASSLAQDGGQPQHF
NA	TRBJ2-7	TRBV7-2	NA	15	TGTGCCAGCAGCCTAGAATGGTCAGCGTCCTACGAGCAGTACTTC	CASSLEWSASYEQYF
TRBD1	TRBJ1-2	TRBV7-9	NA	13	TGTGCCAGCAGCCCAGGACAGGGACACGGCTACACCTTC	CASSPGQGHGYTF
NA	TRBJ2-4	TRBV6-1	NA	14	TGTGCCAGCAGTGAACTAGCAGCCAAGGACATTCAGTACTTC	CASSELAAKDIQYF
NA	TRBJ1-1	TRBV30	NA	13	TGTGCCTGGAGTGCCGGGATGAACACTGAAGCTTTCTTT	CAWSAGMNTEAFF
NA	TRBJ1-2	TRBV11-2	NA	15	TGTGCCAGCAGCTTAGAACCCCATCCTGGGGGCAGCTACACCTTC	CASSLEPHPGGSYTF
NA	TRBJ2-1	TRBV13	NA	12	TGTGCCAGCAGCCTAATAGCACAAGAGCAGTTCTTC	CASSLIAQEQFF
NA	TRBJ2-7	TRBV10-2	once	14	TGCGCCAGCAGGAGGACTAAGCAGACCTACGAGCAGTACTTC	CASRRTKQTYEQYF
TRBD1	TRBJ1-4	TRBV15	few	14	TGTGCCACCAGTCGGGGAGGGACAGGGGCCCTTCTGTTTTTT	CATSRGGTGALLFF
NA	TRBJ2-4	TRBV6-1	NA	12	TGTGCCAGCAACGGAGAGGGGGACATTCAGTACTTC	CASNGEGDIQYF
TRBD1	TRBJ2-5	TRBV2	NA	14	TGTGCCAGCAGCCGGGACAGGGGGAGGGAGACCCAGTACTTC	CASSRDRGRETQYF
TRBD1	TRBJ2-3	TRBV2	once	13	TGTGCCAGCAAGGGGACAGGCACAGATACGCAGTATTTT	CASKGTGTDTQYF
NA	TRBJ1-6	TRBV18	once	14	TGTGCCAGCTCGCCAACGACAGATAATTCCCCCCTCCACTTT	CASSPTTDNSPLHF
TRBD1	TRBJ1-1	TRBV4-1	NA	17	TGCGCCAGCAGCCCACCGGGACAGGGGGCGGGGAACACTGAAGCTTTCTTT	CASSPPGQGAGNTEAFF
TRBD1	TRBJ2-7	TRBV5-1	NA	13	TGCGCCAGCCGAACGGGACAGGGTGACGAGCAGTACTTC	CASRTGQGDEQYF
NA	TRBJ2-1	TRBV2	NA	15	TGTGCCAGCAGTGAAGGGCACCTCTCCTACAATGAGCAGTTCTTC	CASSEGHLSYNEQFF
NA	TRBJ1-1	TRBV5-1	NA	13	TGCGCCAGCAGCGAGGGGGAGAACACTGAAGCTTTCTTT	CASSEGENTEAFF
NA	TRBJ2-2	TRBV19	NA	15	TGTGCCAGTAGTATAAAGGCAGGGTACACCGGGGAGCTGTTTTTT	CASSIKAGYTGELFF
TRBD2	TRBJ2-3	TRBV5-7	NA	18	TGTGCCAGCAGCTGGGGAACTAGCGGGGGGGCCTTTTCAGATACGCAGTATTTT	CASSWGTSGGAFSDTQYF
NA	TRBJ2-5	TRBV5-4	NA	15	TGTGCCAGCAGCATGCTTAGTAAAACGAAAGAGACCCAGTACTTC	CASSMLSKTKETQYF
NA	TRBJ1-4	TRBV27	few	14	TGTGCCAGCAGTTTAGACTGGGGAGATGAAAAACTGTTTTTT	CASSLDWGDEKLFF
TRBD1	TRBJ2-3	TRBV19	once	14	TGTGCCAGTAGTCGACAGGGTCTCACAGATACGCAGTATTTT	CASSRQGLTDTQYF
NA	TRBJ1-4	TRBV6-5	NA	15	TGTGCCAGCAGTTACTCAGGACATAATAATGAAAAACTGTTTTTT	CASSYSGHNNEKLFF
TRBD1	TRBJ2-7	TRBV6-6	NA	14	TGTGCCAGCAGTAAACCGGGACAGTCTTATGAGCAGTACTTC	CASSKPGQSYEQYF
NA	TRBJ2-7	TRBV4-1	NA	15	TGCGCCAGCAGCCAACGAACAGGTATCTCCTACGAGCAGTACTTC	CASSQRTGISYEQYF
TRBD1	TRBJ1-1	TRBV5-1	NA	14	TGCGCCAGCAGCACTACAGGGGGGGACACTGAAGCTTTCTTT	CASSTTGGDTEAFF
NA	TRBJ1-1	TRBV5-6	NA	13	TGTGCCAGCAGCTTAGACAGGTGGACTGAAGCTTTCTTT	CASSLDRWTEAFF
NA	TRBJ1-5	TRBV7-2	NA	15	TGTGCCAGCAGCTTAGTTGGACAGAGCAATCAGCCCCAGCATTTT	CASSLVGQSNQPQHF
NA	TRBJ1-1	TRBV7-9	NA	13	TGTGCCAGCAGCCCGACATTGAACACTGAAGCTTTCTTT	CASSPTLNTEAFF
TRBD1	TRBJ2-7	TRBV28	NA	16	TGTGCCAGCAGTTTATTAGGGACAGTCGCCTCCTACGAGCAGTACTTC	CASSLLGTVASYEQYF
NA	TRBJ2-1	TRBV5-1	NA	14	TGCGCCAGTCAAATCCAGGGATCCTACAATGAGCAGTTCTTC	CASQIQGSYNEQFF
NA	TRBJ1-1	TRBV10-2	few	13	TGCGCCAGCAGGGTACAGGGGAACACTGAAGCTTTCTTT	CASRVQGNTEAFF
TRBD2	TRBJ2-1	TRBV5-4	NA	14	TGTGCCAGCAGCTTGGCTCGGGGGGGCCATGAGCAGTTCTTC	CASSLARGGHEQFF
NA	TRBJ2-2	TRBV5-1	NA	18	TGCGCCAGCAGCTTGGAGGGGGACCCGACCCTGAACACCGGGGAGCTGTTTTTT	CASSLEGDPTLNTGELFF
TRBD2	TRBJ2-1	TRBV7-2	NA	15	TGTGCCAGCAGCACCGTAGCGGGACCTTACAATGAGCAGTTCTTC	CASSTVAGPYNEQFF
NA	TRBJ1-2	TRBV11-2	NA	13	TGTGCCAGCAACGACCGGACAGCCTATGGCTACACCTTC	CASNDRTAYGYTF
NA	TRBJ2-2	TRBV6-4	NA	14	TGTGCCACCCGAGTAGGGGCGAACACCGGGGAGCTGTTTTTT	CATRVGANTGELFF
TRBD1	TRBJ1-2	TRBV11-2	NA	17	TGTGCCAGCAGCTTAACACTTCCGGGACAGGGCAATGGGGGCTACACCTTC	CASSLTLPGQGNGGYTF